The 11 T cell receptor beta chains below come from one sample, sequenced in a study of spatial heterogeneity in lung cancer. From the 5' RACE reads, TCRdb called clonotypes with MiXCR, one entry per CDR3 protein. The sample comprises about 12,000 distinct CDR3 sequences, 11% to 15% of which are singletons, and around two fifths rests with the top ten. Time point noted: sample taken at primary tumor resection. Tumor, nontumor lung or frozen PBMC supplied whole RNA, sequenced without sorting. Sequencing used PBMCs, obtained at surgery. The receptors originated from a male donor with early-stage non-small cell lung cancer.

The gene calls are TRBV10-3 and TRBJ2-7; 7 bases fit TRBD1. Germline-derived CDR1 and CDR2 are ENHRY and SYGVKD. This CDR3 contains 15 residues. Trimming took 6 bases from V and 2 from J; bases not matched to a gene: 10. CDR3 coding DNA: TGTGCCATCAGAGCGGACAGGATTACTACCTACGAGCAGTACTTC. Protein sequence: CAIRADRITTYEQYF.

The chain joins TRBV28 to TRBJ2-7, with D unclear. Germline V gene sequence: CDR1 MDHEN, CDR2 SYDVKM. CDR3 length: 13 residues. Trimming took 5 bases from V and 4 from J, leaving 12 bases between them. CDR3 residues: CASSPQSAYEQYF. The CDR3 coding sequence is TGTGCCAGCAGTCCTCAGTCTGCGTACGAGCAGTACTTC.

This clonotype has a handful of counts. The CDR3 region is CASSQDRMGTGEFYEQYF. DNA of the CDR3: TGCGCCAGCAGCCAAGATAGGATGGGGACAGGGGAATTTTACGAGCAGTACTTC. V usage is TRBV4-3 and J usage is TRBJ2-7; 10 nucleotides agree with TRBD1. V was pared by 0 bases and J by 4 bases, with 12 bases of the junction left unmatched. Germline V gene data show CDR1 as LGHNA and CDR2 as YSLEER. The CDR3 sequence is 18 residues long.

In DNA form, the CDR3 reads TGCAGCGTTCTTGAGCAAACTAGCAATCAGCCCCAGCATTTT. Protein product: CSVLEQTSNQPQHF. The chain has TRBV29-1 and TRBJ1-5, with D unresolved. V lost 5 bases and J 0 bases, leaving 11 bases between the germline ends. Per germline, CDR1 SQVTM and CDR2 ANQGSEA. The CDR3 spans 14 residues.

The CDR3: CASSQDRDGDYGYTF. CDR3 bases: TGCGCCAGCAGCCAGGACAGGGATGGAGACTATGGCTACACCTTC. The rearrangement links TRBV4-1 to TRBJ1-2; 8 bases align to TRBD1. From germline, CDR1 is MGHRA and CDR2 YSYEKL. CDR3 length: 15 residues. V was pared by 3 bases and J by 3 bases, with 6 bases of the junction left unmatched.

This clonotype was counted many times. This chain links TRBV6-2 or TRBV6-3 with TRBJ2-6; TRBD1 is a possible D gene (6 bases). From germline, CDR1 is MNHEY and CDR2 SVGEGT. The CDR3 has 15 residues. The ends were cut back, 5 bases at V and 5 bases at J, with 13 bases in the middle. DNA for the CDR3: TGTGCCAGCAGTGCACAGGGAATTCGGGCCAACGTCCTGACTTTC. Its protein product is CASSAQGIRANVLTF.

The V gene is TRBV6-4, the J gene TRBJ1-2; no definite D call. The CDR3 consists of 14 residues. V lost 5 bases and J lost 4, with 14 bases in between. CDR1 and CDR2 (germline): MRHNA, SNTAGT. The CDR3 reads CASSPDGVAYGYTF. The DNA for the CDR3 is TGTGCCAGCAGTCCCGACGGGGTGGCCTATGGCTACACCTTC.

CDR3 in amino acids: CASSTTRQGHLEPQHF. The DNA for the CDR3 is TGTGCCAGCAGTACCACCCGACAGGGCCACCTCGAGCCCCAGCATTTT. The chain links TRBV28 to TRBJ1-5; 7 bases align to TRBD1. CDR1 and CDR2 (germline): MDHEN, SYDVKM. The CDR3 runs 16 residues. V shed 5 bases and J 8 bases; nucleotides not matched to a gene: 15.

The chain joins TRBV9 to TRBJ1-5; tentative D call: TRBD1 (6 bases). Germline V CDR1 and CDR2: SGDLS, YYNGEE. The CDR3 has 15 amino acids. V lost 0 bases to trimming and J lost 1 base, with 8 bases between them. The CDR3 DNA is TGTGCCAGCAGCGTAGGGGGGGCGAGCAATCAGCCCCAGCATTTT. Translated, it gives CASSVGGASNQPQHF.

This clonotype was seen more than once but under ten times. The CDR3 DNA reads as TGTGCCAGCAGTTTGGGACAGCTCTCTGGAAACACCATATATTTT. Translation gives CASSLGQLSGNTIYF. This rearrangement joins TRBV28 to TRBJ1-3, with 7 bases matching TRBD1. Germline lookup yields CDR1 MDHEN and CDR2 SYDVKM. V shed 3 bases, J shed 0 bases, and the junction held 2 bases outside the gene matches. This CDR3 region has 15 residues.

The CDR3 loop is CASSQAWGNYGYTF. The CDR3 region has the DNA TGCGCCAGCAGCCAAGCTTGGGGGAACTATGGCTACACCTTC. The chain employs TRBV4-3 and TRBJ1-2, with D possibly TRBD1 on 5 matching bases. V lost 1 base, J lost 2 bases, and 8 bases lay in between. The CDR3 is 14 amino acids. Germline-derived CDR1 and CDR2 are LGHNA and YSLEER.